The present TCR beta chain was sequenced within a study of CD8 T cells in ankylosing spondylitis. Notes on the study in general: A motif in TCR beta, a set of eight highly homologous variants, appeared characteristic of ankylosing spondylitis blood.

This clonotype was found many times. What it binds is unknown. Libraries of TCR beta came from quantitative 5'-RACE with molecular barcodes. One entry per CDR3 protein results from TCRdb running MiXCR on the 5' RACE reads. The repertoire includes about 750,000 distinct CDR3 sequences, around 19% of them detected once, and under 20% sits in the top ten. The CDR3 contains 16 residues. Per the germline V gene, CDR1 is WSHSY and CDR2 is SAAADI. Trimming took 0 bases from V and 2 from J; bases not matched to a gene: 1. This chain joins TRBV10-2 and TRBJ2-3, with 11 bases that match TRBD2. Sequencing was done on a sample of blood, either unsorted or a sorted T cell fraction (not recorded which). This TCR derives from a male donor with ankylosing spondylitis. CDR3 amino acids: CASSESGLAATDTQYF. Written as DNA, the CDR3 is TGCGCCAGCAGTGAGTCGGGACTAGCGGCCACAGATACGCAGTATTTT.